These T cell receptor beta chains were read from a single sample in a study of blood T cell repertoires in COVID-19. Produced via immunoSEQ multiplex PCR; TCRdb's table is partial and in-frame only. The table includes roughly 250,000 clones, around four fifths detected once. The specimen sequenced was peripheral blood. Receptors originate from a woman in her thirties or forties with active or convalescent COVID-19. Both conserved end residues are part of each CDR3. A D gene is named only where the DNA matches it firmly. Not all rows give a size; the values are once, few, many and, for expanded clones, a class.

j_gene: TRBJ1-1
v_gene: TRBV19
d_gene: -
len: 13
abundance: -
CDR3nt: TGTGCCAGTAATGAGGCAATGAACACTGAAGCTTTCTTT
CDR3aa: CASNEAMNTEAFF

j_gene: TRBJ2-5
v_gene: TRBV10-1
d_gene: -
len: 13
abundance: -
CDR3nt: TGCGCCAGCAGTGATGGCACCTTAGAGACCCAGTACTTC
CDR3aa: CASSDGTLETQYF

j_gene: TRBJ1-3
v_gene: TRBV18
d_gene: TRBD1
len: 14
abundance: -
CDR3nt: TGTGCCAGCTCATCAAGACAGGGTGGAAACACCATATATTTT
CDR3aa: CASSSRQGGNTIYF

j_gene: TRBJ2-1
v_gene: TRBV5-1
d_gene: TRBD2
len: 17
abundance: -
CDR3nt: TGCGCCAGCAGCTTACCTTTAGCGGGGGGCCCCCCGCATGAGCAGTTCTTC
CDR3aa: CASSLPLAGGPPHEQFF

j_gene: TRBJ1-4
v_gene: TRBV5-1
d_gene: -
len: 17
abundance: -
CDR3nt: TGCGCCAGCAGCTCAGGGACACTTCTGTCAACTAATGAAAAACTGTTTTTT
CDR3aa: CASSSGTLLSTNEKLFF

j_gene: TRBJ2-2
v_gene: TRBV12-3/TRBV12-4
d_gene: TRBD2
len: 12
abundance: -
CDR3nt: TGTGCCAGCGGGGAGGGGTCCGGGGAGCTGTTTTTT
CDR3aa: CASGEGSGELFF

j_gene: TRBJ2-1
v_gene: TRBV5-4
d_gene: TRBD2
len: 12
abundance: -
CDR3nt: TGTGCCAGCAGCTGGGGGGGTCCGATTGAGTTCTTC
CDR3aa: CASSWGGPIEFF

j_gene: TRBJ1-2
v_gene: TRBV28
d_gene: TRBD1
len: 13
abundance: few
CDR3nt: TGTGCCAGCAGGTCAGGGGGCAGCTATGGCTACACCTTC
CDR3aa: CASRSGGSYGYTF

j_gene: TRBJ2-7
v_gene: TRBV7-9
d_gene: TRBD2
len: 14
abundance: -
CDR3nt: TGTGCCAGCAGCTTTGCGGGAGAGGCCTACGAGCAGTACTTC
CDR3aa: CASSFAGEAYEQYF

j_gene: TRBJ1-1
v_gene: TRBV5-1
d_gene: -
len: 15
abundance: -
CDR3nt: TGCGCCAGCAGCTTGGACAGGAGCACGAACACTGAAGCTTTCTTT
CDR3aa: CASSLDRSTNTEAFF

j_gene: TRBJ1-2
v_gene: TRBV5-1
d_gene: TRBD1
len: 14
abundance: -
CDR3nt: TGCGCCAGCAGGGCGGGACAGGGGAGTGTCGGCTACACCTTC
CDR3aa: CASRAGQGSVGYTF

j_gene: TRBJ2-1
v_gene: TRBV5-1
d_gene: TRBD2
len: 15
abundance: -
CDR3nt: TGCGCCAGCAGCCCGTTAGCGGGGGGGCGGGGTGAGCAGTTCTTC
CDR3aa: CASSPLAGGRGEQFF

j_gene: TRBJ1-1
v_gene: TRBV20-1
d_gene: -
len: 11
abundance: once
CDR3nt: TGCAGTGCTAGAGACGCCGGGAAAGCTTTCTTT
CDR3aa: CSARDAGKAFF

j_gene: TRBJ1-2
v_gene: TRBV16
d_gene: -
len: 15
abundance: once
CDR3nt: TGTGCCAGCAGCCAAGGAGGTGTCAGGGGCGGCGGCTACACCTTC
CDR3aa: CASSQGGVRGGGYTF

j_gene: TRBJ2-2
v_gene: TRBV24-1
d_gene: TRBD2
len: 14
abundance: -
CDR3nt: TGTGCCACCAAGGAGCGGGAGTTCACCGGGGAGCTGTTTTTT
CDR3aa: CATKEREFTGELFF

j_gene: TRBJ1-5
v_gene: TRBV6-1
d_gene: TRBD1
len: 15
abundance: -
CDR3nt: TGTGCCAGCAGTGAGATAGGGGGCGTCAATCAGCCCCAGCATTTT
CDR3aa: CASSEIGGVNQPQHF

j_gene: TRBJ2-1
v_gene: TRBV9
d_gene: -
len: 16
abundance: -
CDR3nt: TGTGCCAGCAGTAAACAGGTTTTGAGCTCCTACAATGAGCAGTTCTTC
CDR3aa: CASSKQVLSSYNEQFF

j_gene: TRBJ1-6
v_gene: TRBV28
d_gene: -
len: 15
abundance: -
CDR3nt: TGTGCCAGCAGTCGGGGTGTTAGCTATAATTCACCCCTCCACTTT
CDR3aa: CASSRGVSYNSPLHF

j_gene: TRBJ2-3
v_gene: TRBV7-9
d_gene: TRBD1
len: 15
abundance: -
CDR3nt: TGTGCCAGCAGCTTAGTGGGACAGGGAACAGATACGCAGTATTTT
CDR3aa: CASSLVGQGTDTQYF

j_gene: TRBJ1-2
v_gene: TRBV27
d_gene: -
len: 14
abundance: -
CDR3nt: TGTGCCAGCAGTCCGGGGGGCTGGACGGTTGGCTACACCTTC
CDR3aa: CASSPGGWTVGYTF

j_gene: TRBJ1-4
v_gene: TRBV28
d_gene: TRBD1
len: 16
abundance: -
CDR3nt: TGTGCCAGCAGTTCCACAGGGGTGGGAGCTAATGAAAAACTGTTTTTT
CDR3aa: CASSSTGVGANEKLFF

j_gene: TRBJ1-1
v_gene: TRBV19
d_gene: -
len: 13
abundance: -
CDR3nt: TGTGCCAGTATTTATCAGGGAAGCACTGAAGCTTTCTTT
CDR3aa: CASIYQGSTEAFF

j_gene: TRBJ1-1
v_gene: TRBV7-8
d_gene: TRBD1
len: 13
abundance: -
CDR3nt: TGTGCCAGCAGCACCCGGACAGGGGTTGAAGCTTTCTTT
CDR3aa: CASSTRTGVEAFF

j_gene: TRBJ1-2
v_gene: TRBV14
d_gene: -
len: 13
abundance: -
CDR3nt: TGTGCCAGCAGCCAAGTTTATGGCACCATTATCACCTTC
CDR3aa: CASSQVYGTIITF

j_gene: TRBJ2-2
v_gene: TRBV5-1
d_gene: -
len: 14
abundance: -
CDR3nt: TGCGCCAGCAGCTTAGACAGAAACACCGGGGAGCTGTTTTTT
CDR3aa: CASSLDRNTGELFF